The clone carrying this T cell receptor (beta chain) was observed at least ten times. What it binds is unknown. Amplified TCR beta CDR3 regions derived from RNA transcripts. The HTBI primer set drove a first-round RT-PCR of the TCR CDR3. From the multiplex PCR reads, TCRdb called clonotypes with MiXCR, one entry per CDR3 protein. The sample lists some 560,000 distinct CDR3 sequences; 15% to 17% were seen once. These data belong to a study of T cells in Graves' hyperthyroidism and ophthalmopathy. Study results and caveats: In blood, most of the thyroid clonotypes expanded above 0.001 were also present. Model-based prediction identified ophthalmopathy a median about 6.8 months prior to its onset.

The sample consisted of blood. The source of this sequence is a woman aged 25 to 39 with Graves' hyperthyroidism.

CDR3 DNA sequence: TGTGCCAGCATAGGGGTTCACGAGCAGTACTTC. Protein sequence: CASIGVHEQYF. This sequence joins TRBV28 and TRBJ2-7; D possibly corresponds to TRBD1 (5 bases). Trimming removed 7 bases from V and 5 bases from J, with 9 bases in between. The CDR3 loop spans 11 amino acids. Per germline, CDR1 MDHEN and CDR2 SYDVKM.